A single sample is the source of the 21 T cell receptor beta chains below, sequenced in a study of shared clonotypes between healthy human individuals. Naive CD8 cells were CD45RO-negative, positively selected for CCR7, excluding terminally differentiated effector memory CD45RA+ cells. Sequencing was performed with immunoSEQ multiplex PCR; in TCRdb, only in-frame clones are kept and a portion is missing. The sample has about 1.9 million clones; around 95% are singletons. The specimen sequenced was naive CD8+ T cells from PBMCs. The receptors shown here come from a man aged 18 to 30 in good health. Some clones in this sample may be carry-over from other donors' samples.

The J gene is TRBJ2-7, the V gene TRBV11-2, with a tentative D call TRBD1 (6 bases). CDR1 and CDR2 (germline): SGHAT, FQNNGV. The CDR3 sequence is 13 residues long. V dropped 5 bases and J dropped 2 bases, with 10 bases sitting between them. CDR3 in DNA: TGTGCCAGCAGCGCGCGACAGGCCTACGAGCAGTACTTC. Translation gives CASSARQAYEQYF.

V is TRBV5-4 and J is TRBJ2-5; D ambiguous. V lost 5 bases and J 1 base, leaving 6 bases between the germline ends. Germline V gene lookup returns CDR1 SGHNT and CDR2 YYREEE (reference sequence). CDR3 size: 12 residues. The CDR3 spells CASRAAQETQYF. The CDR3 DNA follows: TGTGCCAGCAGGGCGGCCCAAGAGACCCAGTACTTC.

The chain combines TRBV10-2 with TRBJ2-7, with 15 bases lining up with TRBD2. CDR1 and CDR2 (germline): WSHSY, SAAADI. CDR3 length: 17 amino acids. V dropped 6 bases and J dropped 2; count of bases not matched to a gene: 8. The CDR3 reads CASRGGLAGGPAYEQYF. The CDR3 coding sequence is TGCGCCAGCAGGGGGGGACTAGCGGGAGGTCCCGCCTACGAGCAGTACTTC.

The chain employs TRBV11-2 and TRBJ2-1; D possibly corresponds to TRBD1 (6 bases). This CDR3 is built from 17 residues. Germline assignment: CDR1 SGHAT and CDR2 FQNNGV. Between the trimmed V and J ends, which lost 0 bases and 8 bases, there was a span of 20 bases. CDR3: CASSLDRVTGLFHEQFF. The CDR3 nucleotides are TGTGCCAGCAGCTTAGATCGTGTGACAGGTTTGTTCCATGAGCAGTTCTTC.

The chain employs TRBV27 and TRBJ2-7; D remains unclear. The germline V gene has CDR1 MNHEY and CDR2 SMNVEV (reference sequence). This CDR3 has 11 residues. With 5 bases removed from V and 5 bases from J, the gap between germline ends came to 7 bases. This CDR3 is CASSAPHEQYF. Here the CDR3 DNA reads TGTGCCAGCAGTGCCCCCCACGAGCAGTACTTC.

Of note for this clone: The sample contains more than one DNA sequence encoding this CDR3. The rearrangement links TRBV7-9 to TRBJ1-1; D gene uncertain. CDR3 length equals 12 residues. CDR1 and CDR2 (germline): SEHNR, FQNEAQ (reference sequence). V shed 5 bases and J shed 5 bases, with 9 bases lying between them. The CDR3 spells CASSLPRTEAFF. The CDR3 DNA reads TGTGCCAGCAGCCTACCCAGGACTGAAGCTTTCTTT.

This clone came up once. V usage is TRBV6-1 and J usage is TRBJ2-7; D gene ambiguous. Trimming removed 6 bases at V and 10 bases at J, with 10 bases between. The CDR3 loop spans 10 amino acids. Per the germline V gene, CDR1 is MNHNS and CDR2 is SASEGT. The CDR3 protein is CASRGLDQYF. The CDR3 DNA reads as TGTGCCAGCAGGGGATTAGATCAGTACTTC.

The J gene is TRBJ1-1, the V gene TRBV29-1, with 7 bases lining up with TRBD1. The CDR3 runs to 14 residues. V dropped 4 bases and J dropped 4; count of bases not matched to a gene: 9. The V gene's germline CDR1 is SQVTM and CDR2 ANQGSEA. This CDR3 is CSVVGGAGGTEAFF. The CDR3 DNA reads TGCAGCGTTGTCGGGGGGGCAGGGGGCACTGAAGCTTTCTTT. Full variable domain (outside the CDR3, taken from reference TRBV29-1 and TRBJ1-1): SAVISQKPSRDICQRGTSLTIQCQVDSQVTMMFWYRQQPGQSLTLIATANQGSEATYESGFVIDKFPISRPNLTFSTLTVSNMSPEDSSIYLCSVVGGAGGTEAFFGQGTRLTVV.

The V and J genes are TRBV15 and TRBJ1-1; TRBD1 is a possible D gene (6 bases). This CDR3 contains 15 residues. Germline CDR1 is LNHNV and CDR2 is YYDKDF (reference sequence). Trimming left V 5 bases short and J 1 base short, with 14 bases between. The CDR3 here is CATSSREGGNTEAFF. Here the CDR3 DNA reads TGTGCCACCAGCTCCCGGGAGGGGGGGAACACTGAAGCTTTCTTT.

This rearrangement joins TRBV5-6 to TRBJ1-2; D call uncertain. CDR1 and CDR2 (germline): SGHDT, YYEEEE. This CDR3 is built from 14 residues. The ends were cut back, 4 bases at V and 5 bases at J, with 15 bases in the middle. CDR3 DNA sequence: TGTGCCAGCAGCCCCGGACGGAACTTTTATGGCTACACCTTC. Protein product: CASSPGRNFYGYTF.

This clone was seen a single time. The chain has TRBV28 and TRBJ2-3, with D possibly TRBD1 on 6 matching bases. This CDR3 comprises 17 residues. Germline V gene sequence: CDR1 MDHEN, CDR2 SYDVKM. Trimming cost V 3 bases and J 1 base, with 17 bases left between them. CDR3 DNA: TGTGCCAGCAGTTTGCCAGGGGATAGGATTGGCACAGATACGCAGTATTTT. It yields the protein CASSLPGDRIGTDTQYF.

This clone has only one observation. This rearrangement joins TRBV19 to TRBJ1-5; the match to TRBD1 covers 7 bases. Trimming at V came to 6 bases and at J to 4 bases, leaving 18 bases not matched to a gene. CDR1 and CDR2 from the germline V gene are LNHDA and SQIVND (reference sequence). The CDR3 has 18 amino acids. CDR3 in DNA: TGTGCCAGTAGCCCACCCGCGGGGCGGGACAGACTTAATCAGCCCCAGCATTTT. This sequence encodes CASSPPAGRDRLNQPQHF. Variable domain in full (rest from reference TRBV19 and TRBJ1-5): DGGITQSPKYLFRKEGQNVTLSCEQNLNHDAMYWYRQDPGQGLRLIYYSQIVNDFQKGDIAEGYSVSREKKESFPLTVTSAQKNPTAFYLCASSPPAGRDRLNQPQHFGDGTRLSIL.

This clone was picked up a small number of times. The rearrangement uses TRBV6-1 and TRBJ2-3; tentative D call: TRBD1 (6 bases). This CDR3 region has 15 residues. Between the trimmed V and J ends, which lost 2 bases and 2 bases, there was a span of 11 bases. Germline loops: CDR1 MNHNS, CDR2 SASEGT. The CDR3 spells CASSETGWSTDTQYF. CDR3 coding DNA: TGTGCCAGCAGTGAAACAGGGTGGTCCACAGATACGCAGTATTTT.

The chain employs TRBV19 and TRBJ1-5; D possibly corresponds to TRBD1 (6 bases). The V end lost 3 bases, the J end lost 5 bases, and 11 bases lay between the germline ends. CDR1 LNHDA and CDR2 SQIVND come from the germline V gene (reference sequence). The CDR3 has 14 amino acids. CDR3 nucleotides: TGTGCCAGTAGTATCCGAGAGGGGGATCAGCCCCAGCATTTT. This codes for CASSIREGDQPQHF.

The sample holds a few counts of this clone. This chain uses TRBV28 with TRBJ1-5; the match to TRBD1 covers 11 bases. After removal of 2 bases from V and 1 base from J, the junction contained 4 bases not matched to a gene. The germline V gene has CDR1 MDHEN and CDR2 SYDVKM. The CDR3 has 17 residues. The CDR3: CASSLRTGGSSNQPQHF. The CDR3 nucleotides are TGTGCCAGCAGTTTACGGACAGGGGGCTCGAGCAATCAGCCCCAGCATTTT.

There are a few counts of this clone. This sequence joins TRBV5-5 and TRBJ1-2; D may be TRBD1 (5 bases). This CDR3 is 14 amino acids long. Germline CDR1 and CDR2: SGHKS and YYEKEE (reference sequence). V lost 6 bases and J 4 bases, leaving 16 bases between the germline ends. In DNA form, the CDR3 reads TGTGCCAGCAACGTGTGGGGGGTAACCTATGGCTACACCTTC. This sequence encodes CASNVWGVTYGYTF.

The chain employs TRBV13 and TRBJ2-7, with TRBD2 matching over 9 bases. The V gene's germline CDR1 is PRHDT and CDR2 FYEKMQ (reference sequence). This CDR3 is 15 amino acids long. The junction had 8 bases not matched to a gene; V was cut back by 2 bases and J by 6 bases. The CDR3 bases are TGTGCCAGCAGCTTATACGGCGGGGGGGCCCGCGAGCAGTACTTC. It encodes CASSLYGGGAREQYF.

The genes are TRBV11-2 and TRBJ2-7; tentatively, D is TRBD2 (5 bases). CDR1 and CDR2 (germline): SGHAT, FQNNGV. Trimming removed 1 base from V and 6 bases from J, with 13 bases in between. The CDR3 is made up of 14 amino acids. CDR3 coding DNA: TGTGCCAGCAGCTTAGTGGGTAGCGCGAGCGAGCAGTACTTC. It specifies CASSLVGSASEQYF. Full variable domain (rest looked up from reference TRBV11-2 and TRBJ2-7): EAGVAQSPRYKIIEKRQSVAFWCNPISGHATLYWYQQILGQGPKLLIQFQNNGVVDDSQLPKDRFSAERLKGVDSTLKIQPAKLEDSAVYLCASSLVGSASEQYFGPGTRLTVT.

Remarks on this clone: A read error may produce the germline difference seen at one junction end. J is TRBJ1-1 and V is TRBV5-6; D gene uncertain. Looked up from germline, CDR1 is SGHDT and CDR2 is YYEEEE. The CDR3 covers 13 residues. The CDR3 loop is CASSPTLNAEAFF. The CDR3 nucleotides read TGTGCCAGCAGTCCTACCTTGAACGCTGAAGCTTTCTTT.

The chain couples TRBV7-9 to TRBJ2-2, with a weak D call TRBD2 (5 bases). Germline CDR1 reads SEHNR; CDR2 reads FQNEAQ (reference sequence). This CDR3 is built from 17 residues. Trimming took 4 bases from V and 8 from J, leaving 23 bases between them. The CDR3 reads CASSSAYSIPTGGELFF. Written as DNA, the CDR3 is TGTGCCAGCAGCTCCGCGTACTCGATCCCCACGGGGGGGGAGCTGTTTTTT.

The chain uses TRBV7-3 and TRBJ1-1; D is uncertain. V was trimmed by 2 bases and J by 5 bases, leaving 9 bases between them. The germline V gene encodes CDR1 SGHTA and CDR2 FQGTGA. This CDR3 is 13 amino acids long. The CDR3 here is CASSLSPRTEAFF. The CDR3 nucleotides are TGTGCCAGCAGCTTATCACCGAGGACTGAAGCTTTCTTT.